Following are 23 T cell receptor beta chains from one sample sequenced in a study of CD8+ T cells in alopecia areata. In each case, RNA was isolated and then reverse transcribed into cDNA as the sequencing template. TCRdb keeps only in-frame clones here, not all; method: immunoSEQ multiplex PCR. Sampling found 290,000 or so clones, none seen once. Separation of pooled cutaneous lymph node cells was by sorting with CD4, CD8alpha, NKG2D, NKG2ACE and other markers. Sequenced: CD4+ T cells sorted from a lymph node. These receptors were taken from a C3H/HeJ mouse with alopecia areata. Mouse strain MHC haplotype: H2-k.

Turning to this clone: Gene names refer to mouse genes. The read falls 4 residues short of the CDR3 end, and the missing part is taken from the germline J gene. The chain couples TRBV13-1 to TRBJ2-2; TRBD2 matches 7 bases. The V gene's germline CDR1 is NSHNY and CDR2 SYGAGN. The CDR3 consists of 13 residues. CDR3: CASSELGFGQLYF. Incomplete CDR3 DNA: TGTGCCAGCAGTGAACTGGGGTTCGGG.

A remark on this clone: These gene names are mouse names. The sequence runs out 4 residues before the end of the CDR3; the remainder is reconstructed from the germline J gene. The rearrangement links TRBV5 to TRBJ2-7; 9 nucleotides line up with TRBD2. The CDR3 has 13 residues. Germline V lookup: CDR1 LGHNA, CDR2 YNLKQL (reference sequence). This CDR3 reads CASSSDWGHEQYF. Incomplete CDR3 DNA: TGTGCCAGCAGCTCGGACTGGGGTCAT.

In the case of this clone: Here the gene names and germline are mouse. The read ends 4 residues shy of where the CDR3 ends; the end is completed using the germline J gene. The sample carries other DNA sequences with the same CDR3. V usage is TRBV5 and J usage is TRBJ2-1; 8 bases are shared with TRBD1. V shed 4 bases and J 3 bases; nucleotides not matched to a gene: 5. The CDR3 length is 15 residues. Germline CDR1 reads LGHNA; CDR2 reads YNLKQL (reference sequence). Here the CDR3 reads CASSPRQGLYAEQFF. The CDR3 bases that were read are TGTGCCAGCAGCCCCCGACAGGGGCTCTATGCT.

Concerning this clone itself: Germline and genes here are mouse. The read terminates 4 residues ahead of where the CDR3 ends, so the germline J gene completes it. Other DNA variants within this sample encode the same CDR3. The gene calls are TRBV13-1 and TRBJ2-5; D is undetermined. The CDR3 is 14 residues long. V was trimmed by 2 bases and J by 0 bases, leaving 7 bases between them. From germline, CDR1 is NSHNY and CDR2 SYGAGN. The covered CDR3 bases are TGTGCCAGCAGTGACAGAAATAACCAAGAC. Translating it yields CASSDRNNQD. The whole CDR3 protein is CASSDRNNQDTQYF.

Remarks on this clone: Mouse germline and gene names are used. The CDR3 goes on 4 residues after the read ends, and that part is filled in from the germline J gene. Different DNA sequences within this sample yield the same CDR3. This chain joins TRBV19 and TRBJ2-3; 11 bases are a match to TRBD2. CDR1 is FNHDT and CDR2 is SITEND in the germline V gene (reference sequence). This CDR3 contains 15 residues. The J segment lost 2 bases and the V segment lost 4 bases, leaving 3 bases of the junction unmatched. Here the CDR3 reads CASSRGLGVAETLYF. The sequenced part of the CDR3 DNA is TGTGCCAGCAGTCGGGGACTGGGGGTTGCAGAA.

This clone was detected only a few times. Gene names follow the mouse nomenclature. Read coverage stops 4 residues before the CDR3 terminus; the germline J gene supplies the remainder. The rearrangement links TRBV13-1 to TRBJ1-2; D not resolved. Trimming removed 0 bases at V and 4 bases at J, with 10 bases between. Looked up from germline, CDR1 is NSHNY and CDR2 is SYGAGN. This CDR3 spans 14 amino acids. CDR3 sequence: CASSDGAGASDYTF. Incomplete CDR3 DNA: TGTGCCAGCAGTGATGGCGCAGGAGCCTCC.

This clone has a handful of counts. The germline and genes are mouse ones. The CDR3 protein is CASSVGGSAETLYF. The sequenced part of the CDR3 DNA is TGTGCCAGCAGTGTGGGGGGAAGTGCAGAA. This chain uses TRBV19 with TRBJ2-3, with 7 nucleotides matching TRBD2. The DNA ends 4 residues before the CDR3 does, and the rest of the CDR3 is filled in from the germline J gene. Germline V gene data show CDR1 as FNHDT and CDR2 as SITEND (reference sequence). CDR3 length equals 14 residues. V dropped 4 bases and J dropped 0; count of bases not matched to a gene: 2.

As for this clone: Gene labels here are mouse ones. The CDR3 end lies 4 residues beyond the end of the read and is filled in from the germline J gene. The chain carries TRBV13-1 and TRBJ2-3; perhaps TRBD1 as D (6 bases). V was clipped by 5 bases and J by 0 bases, with 13 bases between them. CDR1 is NSHNY and CDR2 is SYGAGN in the germline V gene. The CDR3 runs to 15 residues. CDR3 bases read: TGTGCCAGCAGAGCCGGGACAACTAGTGCAGAA. Encoded protein: CASRAGTTSAE. The CDR3, in full, reads CASRAGTTSAETLYF.

In its sample, this clone was seen a few times. Genes and germline are mouse. The read terminates 4 residues ahead of where the CDR3 ends, so the germline J gene completes it. The chain uses TRBV13-1 and TRBJ2-4, with D possibly being TRBD1 (5 bases). This CDR3 is built from 12 residues. Germline V CDR1 and CDR2: NSHNY, SYGAGN. This CDR3 reads CASSGQKNTLYF. The DNA read from the CDR3 is TGTGCCAGCAGTGGACAGAAAAAC.

At least ten counts were recorded for this clone. Any gene name here is a mouse gene name. The read finishes 4 residues shy of the CDR3 end, and the germline J gene is used to complete it. The chain is built from TRBV1 and TRBJ2-7, with D possibly TRBD2 on 7 matching bases. The length of the CDR3 is 16 residues. Germline lookup yields CDR1 NSQYPW and CDR2 LRSPGD (reference sequence). This CDR3 reads CTCSAPPLGAFYEQYF. CDR3 DNA (partial): TGCACCTGCAGTGCACCCCCTCTGGGGGCCTTTTAT.

The table lists this clone with a few counts. Gene names and germline refer to mouse. The CDR3 goes on 4 residues after the read ends, and that part is filled in from the germline J gene. Additional DNA sequences in this sample encode the identical CDR3. The rearrangement links TRBV13-2 to TRBJ2-5; 7 bases fit TRBD1. Germline CDR1 is NNHNN and CDR2 is SYGAGS (reference sequence). This CDR3 spans 13 amino acids. V trimming: 3 bases; J trimming: 3 bases; junction bases outside the gene matches: 1. CDR3 DNA, as far as it was read: TGTGCCAGCGGTGGGGGACAGCAAGAC. Translating it yields CASGGGQQD. The CDR3 in its entirety is CASGGGQQDTQYF.

This clone has a handful of counts. All gene names here are mouse names. The read terminates 4 residues before the CDR3 end, so the remaining end is supplied by the germline J gene. The J gene is TRBJ2-2, the V gene TRBV31; maybe TRBD1 (5 bases). Trimming shortened V by 0 bases and J by 4 bases, and 12 bases separated the two germline ends. The CDR3 has 15 amino acids. Germline values: CDR1 GKSSPN, CDR2 SITVG. This chain's CDR3 is CAWSLERGGTGQLYF. CDR3 DNA, as far as it was read: TGTGCCTGGAGTCTAGAGAGGGGTGGCACCGGG.

This clone was seen a handful of times. Mouse germline and gene names are used. The sequenced fragment ends 3 residues before the CDR3 boundary, so the rest is inferred from the germline J gene. The chain links TRBV19 to TRBJ1-6; 8 bases line up with TRBD1. TRBJ1-6 is an open reading frame whose function is uncertain. Trimming cost V 4 bases and J 2 bases; bases outside gene matches: 2. This CDR3 has 15 residues. Germline values: CDR1 FNHDT, CDR2 SITEND (reference sequence). The sequenced part of the CDR3 DNA is TGTGCCAGCAGTTACAGGGGGGCCTATAATTCGCCC. Translating gives CASSYRGAYNSP. The whole CDR3 reads CASSYRGAYNSPLYF.

A remark on this clone: Each gene name is a mouse one. The CDR3 end falls 4 residues outside the read, so it is completed with the germline J gene. Other DNA sequences within the sample encode an identical CDR3. The chain recombines TRBV5 with TRBJ2-3, with 9 bases matching TRBD1. The CDR3 is 16 residues long. V shed 3 bases and J 0 bases; nucleotides not matched to a gene: 4. CDR1 is LGHNA and CDR2 is YNLKQL in the germline V gene (reference sequence). The covered CDR3 bases are TGTGCCAGCAGCCAGGGGACAGGGACTAGTGCAGAA. Translated: CASSQGTGTSAE. Given in full, the CDR3 is CASSQGTGTSAETLYF.

The sample holds a few counts of this clone. Gene names are the mouse ones. The read is 4 residues too short to cover the CDR3 end, so that end is filled in from the germline J gene. J is TRBJ2-5 and V is TRBV5, with TRBD2 identical over 9 bases. CDR1 and CDR2 (germline): LGHNA, YNLKQL (reference sequence). The length of the CDR3 is 15 residues. The CDR3 reads CASSLGGLRGDTQYF. The DNA read from the CDR3 is TGTGCCAGCAGCCTGGGGGGGCTGCGAGGGGAC.

This clone was recorded a few times. Gene names and germline match the mouse. The sequence runs out 4 residues before the end of the CDR3; the remainder is reconstructed from the germline J gene. Within the sample, other DNA sequences also encode this same CDR3. The chain carries TRBV1 and TRBJ2-5; 13 bases align to TRBD2. This CDR3 is 17 amino acids long. Germline CDR1 is NSQYPW and CDR2 is LRSPGD (reference sequence). The V gene end was trimmed by 3 bases and the J gene end by 1 base; junction bases not matched to a gene: 4. The CDR3 bases that were read are TGCACCTGCAGTGCCCCGGGACTGGGGGGGGACCAAGAC. Translating it yields CTCSAPGLGGDQD. The whole CDR3 sequence is CTCSAPGLGGDQDTQYF.

This clone has only a few counts. The gene symbols are mouse symbols. The CDR3 end lies 4 residues beyond the end of the read and is filled in from the germline J gene. The sample contains more than one DNA sequence encoding this CDR3. This chain joins TRBV19 and TRBJ2-3; 9 nucleotides line up with TRBD1. Unmatched junction bases numbered 3, after V lost 4 bases and J lost 3 bases. Germline assignment: CDR1 FNHDT and CDR2 SITEND (reference sequence). The CDR3 covers 14 residues. The chain's CDR3 is CASSLQGAAETLYF. CDR3 DNA (partial): TGTGCCAGCAGTTTACAGGGGGCAGCAGAA.

For this clone: Mouse gene names and germline throughout. The CDR3 end is not reached by the read, which stops 4 residues before it; the germline J gene fills it in. This rearrangement joins TRBV5 to TRBJ2-7, with a tentative D call TRBD1 (5 bases). CDR1 is LGHNA and CDR2 is YNLKQL in the germline V gene (reference sequence). Trimming removed 2 bases from V and 0 bases from J, with 8 bases in between. The length of the CDR3 is 14 residues. This CDR3 reads CASSQRQNSYEQYF. The DNA read from the CDR3 is TGTGCCAGCAGCCAAAGACAGAACTCCTAT.

The sample holds a few counts of this clone. Germline and genes: mouse. The CDR3 is cut off 4 residues early in the read; its end comes from the germline J gene. Additional DNA sequences in this sample encode the identical CDR3. The V gene is TRBV13-1, the J gene TRBJ2-5, with D tentatively TRBD2 (7 bases). Per the germline V gene, CDR1 is NSHNY and CDR2 is SYGAGN. This CDR3 spans 15 amino acids. V dropped 0 bases and J dropped 2 bases, with 10 bases sitting between them. CDR3 DNA (partial): TGTGCCAGCAGTGATGCGCGGGGGGCCCAAGAC. This encodes CASSDARGAQD. The whole CDR3 region reads CASSDARGAQDTQYF.

Comments on this clone: The gene names here belong to mouse. Sequencing ends 4 residues short of the CDR3 end; the germline J gene provides the rest. V gene TRBV13-3 combines with J gene TRBJ1-2, with 8 bases identical to TRBD1. The junction had 6 bases not matched to a gene; V was cut back by 5 bases and J by 0 bases. Germline CDR1 is NNHDY and CDR2 is SYVADS. The CDR3 contains 15 residues. This CDR3 reads CASSAPGQANSDYTF. The DNA read from the CDR3 is TGTGCCAGCAGCGCTCCGGGACAGGCAAACTCC.

About this clone itself: The gene names given are mouse names. The CDR3 goes on 4 residues after the read ends, and that part is filled in from the germline J gene. The chain couples TRBV19 to TRBJ2-7; perhaps TRBD1 as D (6 bases). This CDR3 has 15 amino acids. The germline CDR1 and CDR2 sequences are FNHDT and SITEND (reference sequence). The V and J ends lost 5 bases and 0 bases respectively, with 15 bases between them. The CDR3 DNA, read in part, is TGTGCCAGCAGCCCCCTCCGGGACAACTCCTAT. It translates to CASSPLRDNSY. The CDR3 reads in full as CASSPLRDNSYEQYF.

With regard to this clone: Genes and germline come from the mouse. The read ends 4 residues early relative to the CDR3; the germline J gene fills the gap. This sample includes further DNA sequences coding for the same CDR3. The V gene is TRBV1, the J gene TRBJ2-2, with TRBD2 identical over 8 bases. CDR3 length equals 13 residues. CDR1 is NSQYPW and CDR2 is LRSPGD in the germline V gene (reference sequence). V shed 4 bases, J shed 6 bases, and the junction held 1 base outside the gene matches. The CDR3 DNA, read in part, is TGCACCTGCAGTGGGGGGGGGCCCGGG. This sequence encodes CTCSGGGPG. The whole CDR3 sequence is CTCSGGGPGQLYF.

A remark on this clone: Germline and genes: mouse. The read comes to an end 4 residues before the CDR3 does, leaving the germline J gene to fill in the end. The chain employs TRBV19 and TRBJ2-1; D unclear. Germline loops: CDR1 FNHDT, CDR2 SITEND (reference sequence). The CDR3 length is 15 residues. V dropped 3 bases and J dropped 0 bases, with 10 bases sitting between them. The part of the CDR3 DNA that was read is TGTGCCAGCAGTACCCCCACAGATAACTATGCT. Its protein product is CASSTPTDNYA. The whole CDR3 reads CASSTPTDNYAEQFF.